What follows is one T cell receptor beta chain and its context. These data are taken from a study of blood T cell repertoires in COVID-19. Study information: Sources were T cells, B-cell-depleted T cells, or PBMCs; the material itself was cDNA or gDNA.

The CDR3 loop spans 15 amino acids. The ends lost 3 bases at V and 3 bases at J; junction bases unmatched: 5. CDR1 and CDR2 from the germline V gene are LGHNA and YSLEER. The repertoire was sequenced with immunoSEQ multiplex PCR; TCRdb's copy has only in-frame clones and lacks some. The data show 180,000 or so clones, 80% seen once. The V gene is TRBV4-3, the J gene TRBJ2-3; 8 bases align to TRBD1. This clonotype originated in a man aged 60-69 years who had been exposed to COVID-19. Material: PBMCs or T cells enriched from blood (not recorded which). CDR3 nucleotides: TGCGCCAGCAGCCAGACAGGGGCAGGAACAGATACGCAGTATTTT. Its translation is CASSQTGAGTDTQYF.